A single sample gave rise to the 15 T cell receptor beta chains below, sequenced in a study of a mutant IDH1 vaccine in newly diagnosed glioma. TCRdb's copy holds only in-frame clones and misses some; the assay was immunoSEQ multiplex PCR. The sample gives about 53,000 clones, around 80% of which show up once; 6.5% to 9% is in the top ten. For these TCRs, the target antigens are not known. The time point was: week 5, during vaccination. Each dose delivered 300 ug of mutant IDH1 20-mer peptide subcutaneously with imiquimod. Sequences were derived from PBMCs, sampled from a glioma patient whose treatment included an IDH1 peptide vaccine. The receptors originated from a woman in her fifties or sixties with glioma.

V gene TRBV5-6 combines with J gene TRBJ2-1; perhaps D is TRBD1 or TRBD2 (5 bases each). This CDR3 comprises 15 residues. V shed 0 bases and J shed 7 bases, with 14 bases lying between them. From germline, CDR1 is SGHDT and CDR2 YYEEEE. The CDR3 sequence is CASSLVRGRGNEQFF. CDR3 DNA sequence: TGTGCCAGCAGCTTGGTCCGGGGCCGAGGTAATGAGCAGTTCTTC.

V gene TRBV5-8 combines with J gene TRBJ2-3, with D perhaps matching TRBD2 (6 bases). Trimming cost V 3 bases and J 2 bases, with 19 bases left between them. This CDR3 comprises 17 residues. The V gene's germline CDR1 is SGHTS and CDR2 YDEGEE. CDR3 loop: CASSYRDSPTFTDTQYF. The CDR3 region has the DNA TGTGCCAGCAGCTACCGGGACTCCCCCACGTTCACAGATACGCAGTATTTT.

The chain employs TRBV5-4 and TRBJ2-7, with 7 bases fitting TRBD1. Germline V gene data show CDR1 as SGHNT and CDR2 as YYREEE (reference sequence). CDR3 length: 15 amino acids. J was trimmed by 3 bases and V by 2 bases; bases with no gene match: 8. The CDR3 loop reads CASSFEIGTDYEQYF. The CDR3 region has the DNA TGTGCCAGCAGCTTTGAGATCGGGACAGACTACGAGCAGTACTTC.

The chain links TRBV20-1 to TRBJ1-2; no clear D. CDR3 length: 9 amino acids. Germline CDR1 DFQATT, CDR2 SNEGSKA (reference sequence). CDR3 protein: CSPGRGYTF. In DNA, the CDR3 is TGCAGCCCGGGTCGGGGCTACACCTTC.

The chain has TRBV7-8 and TRBJ1-5; D is possibly TRBD1 (6 bases). V gave up 6 bases and J gave up 7 bases, with 16 bases separating them. The germline gives CDR1 SGHVS, CDR2 FQNEAQ. The CDR3 is 14 residues long. CDR3 loop: CASRGEGGGQPQHF. The CDR3 DNA reads as TGTGCCAGCAGAGGGGAGGGGGGAGGGCAGCCCCAGCATTTT.

The V gene is TRBV5-1, the J gene TRBJ1-6; D may be TRBD1 (5 bases). The CDR3 sequence is 16 residues long. Germline CDR1 SGHRS, CDR2 YFSETQ. With 0 bases removed from V and 2 bases from J, the gap between germline ends came to 9 bases. The CDR3 region is CASSLVGGTYNSPLHF. Here the CDR3 DNA reads TGCGCCAGCAGCTTGGTCGGGGGTACCTATAATTCACCCCTCCACTTT.

The rearrangement uses TRBV4-1 and TRBJ2-1, with a weak D call TRBD2 (6 bases). V lost 0 bases to trimming and J lost 7 bases, with 10 bases between them. Germline CDR1 reads MGHRA; CDR2 reads YSYEKL. The CDR3 length is 14 residues. In DNA, the CDR3 is TGCGCCAGCAGCCAAGAAGGCCGGGGGAATGAGCAGTTCTTC. Encoded protein: CASSQEGRGNEQFF.

CDR3 sequence: CASSSTGVNTEAFF. DNA for the CDR3: TGCGCCAGCAGCTCAACGGGAGTGAACACTGAAGCTTTCTTT. This chain joins TRBV5-1 and TRBJ1-1; no clear D. CDR3 size: 14 residues. Trimming pared 3 bases from V and 0 bases from J, leaving 9 bases between. CDR1 and CDR2 (germline): SGHRS, YFSETQ.

J is TRBJ2-3 and V is TRBV9; a possible D gene is TRBD1 (6 bases). The CDR3 loop spans 17 amino acids. Germline V lookup: CDR1 SGDLS, CDR2 YYNGEE. Trimming shortened V by 1 base and J by 0 bases, and 15 bases separated the two germline ends. CDR3 in amino acids: CASSVPRTESSTDTQYF. The CDR3 coding sequence is TGTGCCAGCAGCGTACCTCGGACAGAAAGTAGCACAGATACGCAGTATTTT.

This chain joins TRBV7-5 and TRBJ1-3; the table's TRBD1 call for D was not verified on the DNA. TRBV7-5 is designated a pseudogene. CDR3 length: 15 amino acids. DNA of the CDR3: TGTGTCAGAAGCTCCTCGCACGGACAAGGAAACACCATATATTTT. Translation gives CVRSSSHGQGNTIYF.

The CDR3 region is CATSRVRLVTDTQYF. DNA of the CDR3: TGTGCCACCAGCAGAGTAAGACTAGTTACAGATACGCAGTATTTT. The chain uses TRBV15 and TRBJ2-3, with D tentatively TRBD2 (6 bases). Germline CDR1 is LNHNV and CDR2 is YYDKDF (reference sequence). V was shortened by 1 base and J by 3 bases, with 11 bases between the two germline ends. The CDR3 runs to 15 residues.

This clone was observed a few times. This sequence joins TRBV27 and TRBJ1-1, with D perhaps matching TRBD1 (5 bases). This CDR3 is built from 15 residues. The germline V and J ends were trimmed by 5 bases and 4 bases, with 17 bases remaining between them. CDR1 is MNHEY and CDR2 is SMNVEV in the germline V gene (reference sequence). CDR3 sequence (DNA): TGTGCCAGCAGTGGGTCGAGGGGCACGCGCACTGAAGCTTTCTTT. Its translation: CASSGSRGTRTEAFF.

V gene TRBV9 combines with J gene TRBJ1-1; a weak D match, TRBD1 (5 bases). Trimming stripped 0 bases from V and 4 bases from J, with 10 bases between. Germline-derived CDR1 and CDR2 are SGDLS and YYNGEE. CDR3 length: 14 residues. In DNA form, the CDR3 reads TGTGCCAGCAGCGTAGACTCAGGGATCACTGAAGCTTTCTTT. Encoded protein: CASSVDSGITEAFF.

The chain uses TRBV9 and TRBJ1-5, with TRBD1 matching over 7 bases. Germline assignment: CDR1 SGDLS and CDR2 YYNGEE. The CDR3 is made up of 14 amino acids. V lost 3 bases and J lost 6; bases outside the gene matches: 6. The CDR3: CASSGGTAGQPQHF. The CDR3 DNA reads as TGTGCCAGCAGCGGAGGGACAGCTGGTCAGCCCCAGCATTTT.

This sequence joins TRBV7-3 and TRBJ2-7; 7 nucleotides match TRBD2. With 1 base clipped from V and 0 bases from J, the junction kept 6 bases outside the gene matches. The CDR3 runs 16 residues. The germline CDR1 and CDR2 sequences are SGHTA and FQGTGA. The DNA of the CDR3 is TGTGCCAGCAGCTTAAATGCGCGGGGGAGCTCCTACGAGCAGTACTTC. It encodes CASSLNARGSSYEQYF.